Presented here are 21 T cell receptor beta chains from one specimen sequenced in a study of cytomegalovirus exposure and HLA in healthy donors. Sequencing was performed with immunoSEQ multiplex PCR; in TCRdb, only in-frame clones are kept and a portion is missing. The table records about 70,000 clones, around 93% of them present only once. Sequencing input: PBMCs. The receptor source for this set is a man between 18 and 29 years old in good health and CMV-seropositive.

The V call is TRBV30, the J call TRBJ1-2; TRBD1 matches at 7 bases. Germline V gene sequence: CDR1 GTSNPN, CDR2 SVGIG (reference sequence). The CDR3 sequence is 14 residues long. V dropped 0 bases and J dropped 4; count of bases not matched to a gene: 5. The CDR3 DNA follows: TGTGCCTGGAGTGTATTGCAGGGGGGCTATGGCTACACCTTC. As protein: CAWSVLQGGYGYTF.

This clone was observed once. CDR3 sequence reads: CASINSGQGTNEQFF. CDR3 sequence (DNA): TGTGCCAGCATTAACTCGGGACAGGGGACCAATGAGCAGTTCTTC. This chain joins TRBV27 and TRBJ2-1; 10 nucleotides line up with TRBD1. CDR1 is MNHEY, CDR2 SMNVEV, per germline (reference sequence). Trimming removed 7 bases from V and 6 bases from J; junction bases left unmatched: 9. The CDR3 sequence is 15 residues long.

This chain links TRBV15 with TRBJ2-7, with 7 nucleotides matching TRBD1. Germline CDR1 is LNHNV and CDR2 is YYDKDF (reference sequence). CDR3 length: 15 residues. Germline trimming cut 1 base from V and 2 bases from J; bases unmatched to any gene: 5. The CDR3 region is CATSRATGITYEQYF. DNA for the CDR3: TGTGCCACCAGCAGAGCGACAGGGATCACCTACGAGCAGTACTTC.

The chain carries TRBV9 and TRBJ1-2, with D perhaps TRBD1 (5 bases). The CDR3 sequence is 13 residues long. CDR1 is SGDLS, CDR2 YYNGEE, per germline. Trimming cost V 4 bases and J 12 bases, with 19 bases left between them. The CDR3 sequence: CASSRGTSAADTF. CDR3 in DNA: TGTGCCAGCAGCAGAGGGACTTCCGCGGCGGACACCTTC.

The V and J genes are TRBV6-1 and TRBJ1-3; perhaps TRBD1 as D (5 bases). The CDR3 runs to 14 residues. V was clipped by 6 bases and J by 2 bases, with 11 bases between them. Germline loops: CDR1 MNHNS, CDR2 SASEGT. Written as DNA, the CDR3 is TGTGCCAGCAGAAGGGGTGAGGCTGGAAACACCATATATTTT. It codes for CASRRGEAGNTIYF.

The chain joins TRBV7-9 to TRBJ2-6; TRBD1 matches at 10 bases. With V trimmed by 4 bases and J by 3 bases, 6 bases remained unmatched. The germline V gene encodes CDR1 SEHNR and CDR2 FQNEAQ (reference sequence). CDR3 size: 17 residues. The DNA for the CDR3 is TGTGCCAGCAGCTCGGGAGACAGGGGGCGTGGGGCCAACGTCCTGACTTTC. It codes for CASSSGDRGRGANVLTF.

The CDR3 is CASRKDRETGNTIYF. CDR3 nucleotides: TGTGCCAGCAGAAAGGACAGGGAAACTGGAAACACCATATATTTT. This sequence joins TRBV2 and TRBJ1-3; 8 bases align to TRBD1. Looked up from germline, CDR1 is SNHLY and CDR2 is FYNNEI. The V and J ends lost 6 bases and 2 bases, in that order; junction bases with no gene match: 6. The CDR3 is 15 residues long.

The chain combines TRBV28 with TRBJ2-3; possible D gene TRBD1, 7 bases. The length of the CDR3 is 15 residues. CDR1 and CDR2 (germline): MDHEN, SYDVKM. V was trimmed by 5 bases and J by 7 bases, leaving 19 bases between them. The CDR3: CASSPGTAGGNTQYF. DNA for the CDR3: TGTGCCAGCAGTCCGGGGACAGCCGGAGGGAATACGCAGTATTTT.

V usage is TRBV2 and J usage is TRBJ2-1; D unclear. Germline CDR1 SNHLY, CDR2 FYNNEI. Between the trimmed V and J ends, which lost 3 bases and 1 base, there was a span of 7 bases. The CDR3 has 14 residues. The DNA of the CDR3 is TGTGCCAGCAGTGATCGAGAGTCCTACAATGAGCAGTTCTTC. Amino acids: CASSDRESYNEQFF.

This chain connects TRBV9 to TRBJ2-7; possible D gene TRBD2, 5 bases. CDR1 and CDR2 from the germline V gene are SGDLS and YYNGEE. Trimming took 0 bases from V and 7 from J, leaving 14 bases between them. The CDR3 sequence is 14 residues long. CDR3 sequence reads: CASSVARDSGEQYF. CDR3 sequence (DNA): TGTGCCAGCAGCGTAGCCCGGGATTCGGGGGAGCAGTACTTC.

V gene TRBV4-2 combines with J gene TRBJ1-1; maybe TRBD1 (5 bases). There are 15 residues in the CDR3. The ends were cut back, 0 bases at V and 3 bases at J, with 11 bases in the middle. Germline assignment: CDR1 LGHNA and CDR2 YNFKEQ. The CDR3 spells CASSQDGQGDTEAFF. CDR3 nucleotides: TGTGCCAGCAGCCAAGATGGGCAGGGCGACACTGAAGCTTTCTTT.

The chain carries TRBV30 and TRBJ1-1; a possible D gene is TRBD1 (5 bases). V gave up 4 bases and J gave up 5 bases, with 14 bases separating them. Per germline, CDR1 GTSNPN and CDR2 SVGIG (reference sequence). The CDR3 loop spans 13 amino acids. This CDR3 is CAWMLGGGTEAFF. CDR3 in DNA: TGTGCCTGGATGCTCGGGGGTGGTACTGAAGCTTTCTTT.

The chain is built from TRBV5-1 and TRBJ1-5; 7 bases fit TRBD1. The CDR3 extends over 14 amino acids. Germline V gene data show CDR1 as SGHRS and CDR2 as YFSETQ. V gave up 1 base and J gave up 4 bases; unmatched junction bases: 2. The CDR3 nucleotides read TGCGCCAGCAGCTTGACAGGGGCGAATCAGCCCCAGCATTTT. Its translation: CASSLTGANQPQHF.

This chain uses TRBV19 with TRBJ2-1, with 12 bases aligning to TRBD2. CDR1 is LNHDA, CDR2 SQIVND, per germline (reference sequence). V shed 4 bases and J 4 bases; nucleotides not matched to a gene: 8. The CDR3 runs 17 residues. CDR3 DNA: TGTGCCAGTAGTACCCTACTAGCGGGAGGTGTTTACAATGAGCAGTTCTTC. Translated: CASSTLLAGGVYNEQFF.

This chain uses TRBV28 with TRBJ2-7, with D maybe TRBD1 (5 bases). V shed 5 bases and J shed 5 bases, with 16 bases lying between them. The CDR3 runs to 14 residues. Germline values: CDR1 MDHEN, CDR2 SYDVKM. CDR3 bases: TGTGCCAGCAGTCATTGGGGCAGAACCCACGAGCAGTACTTC. Its protein product is CASSHWGRTHEQYF. Based on the CDR3 plus reference TRBV28 and TRBJ2-7, the full variable domain is DVKVTQSSRYLVKRTGEKVFLECVQDMDHENMFWYRQDPGLGLRLIYFSYDVKMKEKGDIPEGYSVSREKKERFSLILESASTNQTSMYLCASSHWGRTHEQYFGPGTRLTVT.

This chain connects TRBV5-1 to TRBJ2-3; a possible D gene is TRBD2 (6 bases). The germline V gene has CDR1 SGHRS and CDR2 YFSETQ. The CDR3 is 16 residues long. The ends were cut back, 1 base at V and 1 base at J, with 13 bases in the middle. The CDR3, as DNA: TGCGCCAGCAGCTTGACCGGTAGCGGCCGCACAGATACGCAGTATTTT. Amino acid sequence: CASSLTGSGRTDTQYF.

This chain uses TRBV29-1 with TRBJ2-5; 13 bases line up with TRBD2. V lost 4 bases, J lost 4 bases, and 6 bases stayed unmatched. The length of the CDR3 is 15 residues. CDR1 is SQVTM and CDR2 is ANQGSEA in the germline V gene. CDR3 sequence: CSVVGLAGLGETQYF. The CDR3 DNA sequence: TGCAGCGTTGTGGGACTAGCGGGATTGGGAGAGACCCAGTACTTC. Full variable domain (missing parts from reference TRBV29-1 and TRBJ2-5): SAVISQKPSRDICQRGTSLTIQCQVDSQVTMMFWYRQQPGQSLTLIATANQGSEATYESGFVIDKFPISRPNLTFSTLTVSNMSPEDSSIYLCSVVGLAGLGETQYFGPGTRLLVL.

The V gene is TRBV27, the J gene TRBJ2-7; 7 nucleotides align to TRBD1. CDR1 and CDR2 (germline): MNHEY, SMNVEV (reference sequence). This CDR3 is 15 amino acids long. Trimming removed 3 bases from V and 5 bases from J; junction bases left unmatched: 10. The CDR3: CASSLGTGVSHEQYF. Here the CDR3 DNA reads TGTGCCAGCAGTTTGGGTACAGGGGTATCTCACGAGCAGTACTTC.

The chain is built from TRBV15 and TRBJ1-1; 7 bases map to TRBD1. CDR3 length: 15 amino acids. Germline lookup yields CDR1 LNHNV and CDR2 YYDKDF (reference sequence). V shed 7 bases and J 2 bases; nucleotides not matched to a gene: 10. The CDR3 DNA is TGTGCCACCACCCGAGGGGGCAGAGTAAACACTGAAGCTTTCTTT. Its protein product is CATTRGGRVNTEAFF.

The chain employs TRBV19 and TRBJ2-3, with D maybe TRBD2 (5 bases). The germline V and J ends were trimmed by 3 bases and 2 bases, with 24 bases remaining between them. The V gene's germline CDR1 is LNHDA and CDR2 SQIVND (reference sequence). The CDR3 covers 19 residues. CDR3 sequence: CASSMRERSSLSPTDTQYF. The CDR3 bases are TGTGCCAGTAGTATGAGGGAGAGGAGTTCGCTAAGCCCCACAGATACGCAGTATTTT.

The chain combines TRBV7-3 with TRBJ2-1, with TRBD1 matching over 8 bases. Trimming removed 5 bases from V and 10 bases from J; junction bases left unmatched: 7. Germline assignment: CDR1 SGHTA and CDR2 FQGTGA. The CDR3 length is 13 residues. The CDR3 sequence: CASSPQGVGEQFF. DNA for the CDR3: TGTGCCAGCAGCCCACAGGGGGTAGGGGAGCAGTTCTTC.